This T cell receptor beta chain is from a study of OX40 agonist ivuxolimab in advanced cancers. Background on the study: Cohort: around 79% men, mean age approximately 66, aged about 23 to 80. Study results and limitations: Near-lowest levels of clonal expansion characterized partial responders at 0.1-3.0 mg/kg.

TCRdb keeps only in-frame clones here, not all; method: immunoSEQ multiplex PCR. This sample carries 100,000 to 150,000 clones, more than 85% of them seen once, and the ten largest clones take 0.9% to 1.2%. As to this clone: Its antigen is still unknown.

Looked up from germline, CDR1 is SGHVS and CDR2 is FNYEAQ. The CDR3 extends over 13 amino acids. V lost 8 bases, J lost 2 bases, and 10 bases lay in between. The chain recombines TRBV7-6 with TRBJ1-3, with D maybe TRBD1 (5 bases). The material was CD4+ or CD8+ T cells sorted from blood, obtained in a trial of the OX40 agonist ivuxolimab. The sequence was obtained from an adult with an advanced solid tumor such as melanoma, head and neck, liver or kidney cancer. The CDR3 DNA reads TGTGCCAGCCTCGGGGCCGCTGGAAACACCATATATTTT. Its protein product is CASLGAAGNTIYF.